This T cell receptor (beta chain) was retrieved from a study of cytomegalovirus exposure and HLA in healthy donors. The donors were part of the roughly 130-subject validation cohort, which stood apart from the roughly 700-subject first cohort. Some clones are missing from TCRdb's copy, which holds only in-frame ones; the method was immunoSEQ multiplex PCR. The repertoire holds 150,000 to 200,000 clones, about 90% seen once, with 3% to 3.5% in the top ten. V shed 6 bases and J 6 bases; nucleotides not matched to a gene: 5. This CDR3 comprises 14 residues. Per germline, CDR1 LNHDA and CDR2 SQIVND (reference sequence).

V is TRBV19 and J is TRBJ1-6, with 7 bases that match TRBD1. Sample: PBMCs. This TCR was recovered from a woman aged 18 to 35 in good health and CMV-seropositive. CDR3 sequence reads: CASSLQGSNSPLHF. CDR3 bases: TGTGCCAGTAGCCTACAGGGGAGTAATTCACCCCTCCACTTT.